Each of the 27 T cell receptor beta chains below was sequenced from the same sample in a study of cytomegalovirus exposure and HLA in healthy donors. In the PCR, 60 Vbeta and 13 Jbeta primers were used. Profiling relied on immunoSEQ multiplex PCR, and the TCRdb table lists in-frame clones only, not all of them. This sample's clone table lists around 74,000 clones. The sample was PBMCs. Receptor source: a man between 45 and 60 years old in good health and CMV-seropositive.

The V call is TRBV7-9, the J call TRBJ1-4; no firm D call. Germline CDR1 and CDR2: SEHNR and FQNEAQ (reference sequence). The germline V and J ends were trimmed by 5 bases and 5 bases, with 12 bases remaining between them. The CDR3 contains 14 residues. The CDR3 sequence is CASSPPDSNEKLFF. The CDR3 DNA follows: TGTGCCAGCAGCCCCCCGGACTCGAATGAAAAACTGTTTTTT.

This sequence joins TRBV10-3 and TRBJ2-7, with 9 bases aligning to TRBD1. The junction had 16 bases not matched to a gene; V was cut back by 10 bases and J by 9 bases. Germline-derived CDR1 and CDR2 are ENHRY and SYGVKD. CDR3 size: 14 residues. DNA of the CDR3: TGTGCCACTAAGCGCCGGGACAGGGAAAGGGGGCAGTACTTC. Translated: CATKRRDRERGQYF.

The rearrangement joins TRBV27 to TRBJ1-3, with D maybe TRBD1 (6 bases). Between the trimmed V and J ends, which lost 6 bases and 2 bases, there was a span of 14 bases. Germline V gene lookup returns CDR1 MNHEY and CDR2 SMNVEV (reference sequence). CDR3 length: 15 residues. CDR3 region: CASRNAGTPGNTIYF. CDR3 nucleotides: TGTGCCAGCAGGAACGCCGGGACACCTGGAAACACCATATATTTT.

This chain links TRBV9 with TRBJ2-6; 8 bases fit TRBD1. CDR3 length: 17 residues. With V trimmed by 6 bases and J by 0 bases, 8 bases remained unmatched. The germline gives CDR1 SGDLS, CDR2 YYNGEE. CDR3 protein: CASTLGQVDSGANVLTF. The CDR3 coding sequence is TGTGCCAGCACCCTGGGACAGGTCGACTCTGGGGCCAACGTCCTGACTTTC.

This CDR3 is CASSLAGGPSYEQYF. DNA of the CDR3: TGTGCCAGCAGCTTGGCGGGGGGCCCTTCCTACGAGCAGTACTTC. The genes are TRBV5-5 and TRBJ2-7; maybe TRBD2 (7 bases). Per germline, CDR1 SGHKS and CDR2 YYEKEE (reference sequence). V was pared by 0 bases and J by 1 base, with 11 bases between. CDR3 length: 15 amino acids.

The chain couples TRBV5-8 to TRBJ1-2, with unresolved D. Germline V gives CDR1 SGHTS, CDR2 YDEGEE. Trimming cost V 0 bases and J 2 bases, with 11 bases left between them. The CDR3 spans 15 residues. The CDR3 DNA is TGTGCCAGCAGCTTGGAGGCTGGCAGGAACTATGGCTACACCTTC. It encodes CASSLEAGRNYGYTF.

V is TRBV7-9 and J is TRBJ2-3, with D possibly being TRBD1 (5 bases). The CDR3 is 17 residues long. Germline-derived CDR1 and CDR2 are SEHNR and FQNEAQ (reference sequence). V gave up 5 bases and J gave up 0 bases, with 18 bases separating them. The CDR3 loop is CASSHLLQGSSTDTQYF. DNA for the CDR3: TGTGCCAGCAGCCACCTCCTCCAGGGATCTAGCACAGATACGCAGTATTTT. The complete variable domain, with remaining parts taken from reference TRBV7-9 and TRBJ2-3, reads DTGVSQNPRHKITKRGQNVTFRCDPISEHNRLYWYRQTLGQGPEFLTYFQNEAQLEKSRLLSDRFSAERPKGSFSTLEIQRTEQGDSAMYLCASSHLLQGSSTDTQYFGPGTRLTVL.

The V call is TRBV28, the J call TRBJ2-7, with 7 bases aligning to TRBD2. V dropped 5 bases and J dropped 2; count of bases not matched to a gene: 12. The CDR3 loop spans 16 amino acids. The germline V gene has CDR1 MDHEN and CDR2 SYDVKM. The CDR3 is CASSPSSGGATYEQYV. The CDR3 nucleotides read TGTGCCAGCAGTCCCTCTAGCGGTGGGGCCACCTACGAGCAGTACGTC.

The chain uses TRBV5-1 and TRBJ2-2; D perhaps matches TRBD1 (5 bases). This CDR3 has 14 amino acids. Germline assignment: CDR1 SGHRS and CDR2 YFSETQ. The germline V and J ends were trimmed by 2 bases and 1 base, with 6 bases remaining between them. CDR3 loop: CASSLGQNTGELFF. In nucleotides, the CDR3 is TGCGCCAGCAGCTTAGGACAGAACACCGGGGAGCTGTTTTTT.

This chain links TRBV27 with TRBJ1-2, with D tentatively TRBD1 (5 bases). This CDR3 is built from 14 residues. Between the trimmed V and J ends, which lost 6 bases and 6 bases, there was a span of 17 bases. CDR1 is MNHEY, CDR2 SMNVEV, per germline (reference sequence). The CDR3 sequence is CASSHRQGGDGYTF. CDR3 DNA: TGTGCCAGCAGCCATCGCCAGGGCGGTGATGGCTACACCTTC.

The chain carries TRBV21-1 and TRBJ2-7; TRBD2, the table's D call, was not compared with the DNA. TRBV21-1 is labeled a pseudogene. This CDR3 has 14 residues. In DNA form, the CDR3 reads TGTGCCACATCCGGGGAGGGTTTAGTCCACGAGCAGTACGTC. Translated, it gives CATSGEGLVHEQYV.

The J gene is TRBJ1-2, the V gene TRBV11-2; D is perhaps TRBD1 (5 bases). This CDR3 contains 15 residues. CDR1 SGHAT and CDR2 FQNNGV come from the germline V gene. With 2 bases removed from V and 4 bases from J, the gap between germline ends came to 14 bases. CDR3 in amino acids: CASSLPPGLSYGYTF. CDR3 bases: TGTGCCAGCAGCTTACCCCCGGGACTCAGCTATGGCTACACCTTC.

This chain joins TRBV5-6 and TRBJ1-2, with D unresolved. Germline CDR1 reads SGHDT; CDR2 reads YYEEEE. CDR3 size: 13 residues. V lost 3 bases, J lost 8 bases, and 14 bases lay in between. CDR3 in amino acids: CASSYSSLKGYTF. CDR3 DNA: TGTGCCAGCAGCTATAGCAGTTTGAAAGGCTACACCTTC.

V gene TRBV5-1 combines with J gene TRBJ2-4; 10 bases are shared with TRBD1. CDR3 length: 16 amino acids. The germline V gene has CDR1 SGHRS and CDR2 YFSETQ. V was clipped by 1 base and J by 2 bases; unmatched bases: 3. This CDR3 is CASSLMTGGSKNIQYF. The CDR3 DNA follows: TGCGCCAGCAGCTTGATGACAGGGGGCTCCAAAAACATTCAGTACTTC.

The chain recombines TRBV14 with TRBJ1-2; D possibly corresponds to TRBD1 (5 bases). This CDR3 has 14 residues. The V and J ends lost 4 bases and 7 bases respectively, with 16 bases between them. Germline CDR1 SGHDN, CDR2 FVKESK. The CDR3 bases are TGTGCCAGCAGCCCTACACGGGGGGGGATTGGCTACACCTTC. Its translation is CASSPTRGGIGYTF.

V gene TRBV4-1 combines with J gene TRBJ2-3, with D perhaps matching TRBD2 (5 bases). This CDR3 contains 15 residues. Looked up from germline, CDR1 is MGHRA and CDR2 is YSYEKL. The V end was cut by 3 bases, the J end by 0 bases, with 10 bases between. The CDR3 is CASSQWGESTDTQYF. The CDR3 nucleotides are TGCGCCAGCAGCCAGTGGGGAGAGAGCACAGATACGCAGTATTTT.

The chain has TRBV5-1 and TRBJ2-1; the match to TRBD2 covers 7 bases. Germline V gene lookup returns CDR1 SGHRS and CDR2 YFSETQ. The CDR3 contains 11 residues. V shed 4 bases, J shed 9 bases, and the junction held 1 base outside the gene matches. The CDR3 sequence is CASSREVEQFF. Written as DNA, the CDR3 is TGCGCCAGCAGCCGGGAGGTTGAGCAGTTCTTC.

The gene calls are TRBV9 and TRBJ2-2, with 7 bases fitting TRBD2. This CDR3 has 18 amino acids. The V segment lost 0 bases and the J segment 2 bases; nucleotides outside the gene matches: 10. The V gene's germline CDR1 is SGDLS and CDR2 YYNGEE. The CDR3 protein is CASSVGGWGGFNTGELFF. The CDR3 DNA reads TGTGCCAGCAGCGTAGGGGGCTGGGGGGGATTCAACACCGGGGAGCTGTTTTTT. Supplemented by reference TRBV9 and TRBJ2-2, the full variable domain reads DSGVTQTPKHLITATGQRVTLRCSPRSGDLSVYWYQQSLDQGLQFLIQYYNGEERAKGNILERFSAQQFPDLHSELNLSSLELGDSALYFCASSVGGWGGFNTGELFFGEGSRLTVL.

This sequence joins TRBV19 and TRBJ2-2, with D perhaps matching TRBD2 (5 bases). Deletions cut 3 bases from V and 8 bases from J, with 16 bases between. Germline V lookup: CDR1 LNHDA, CDR2 SQIVND (reference sequence). The CDR3 loop spans 15 amino acids. DNA for the CDR3: TGTGCCAGTAGTATCGGCCTAGGCGGGTCGGGGGAGCTGTTTTTT. Translated, it gives CASSIGLGGSGELFF.

This rearrangement joins TRBV18 to TRBJ2-7; 7 bases are shared with TRBD1. CDR3 length: 12 residues. V was pared by 5 bases and J by 6 bases, with 4 bases of the junction left unmatched. CDR1 is KGHSH, CDR2 LQKENI, per germline. CDR3 sequence reads: CASSDRVGEQYF. The CDR3 nucleotides are TGTGCCAGCTCAGACAGGGTAGGCGAGCAGTACTTC.

The chain uses TRBV15 and TRBJ2-5, with D unresolved. V lost 1 base and J 2 bases, leaving 5 bases between the germline ends. This CDR3 has 13 residues. Per germline, CDR1 LNHNV and CDR2 YYDKDF (reference sequence). CDR3: CATSRVLQETQYF. CDR3 coding DNA: TGTGCCACCAGCAGAGTACTGCAAGAGACCCAGTACTTC.

This CDR3 is CASKPYQGLNTEAFF. DNA for the CDR3: TGTGCCAGTAAGCCCTACCAGGGGCTGAACACTGAAGCTTTCTTT. The chain couples TRBV19 to TRBJ1-1; D is perhaps TRBD1 (6 bases). The CDR3 has 15 residues. Trimming removed 7 bases from V and 0 bases from J, with 15 bases in between. Germline-derived CDR1 and CDR2 are LNHDA and SQIVND (reference sequence).

Here the CDR3 reads CASSLNEPYEQYF. CDR3 in DNA: TGCGCCAGCAGCCTGAACGAGCCCTACGAGCAGTACTTC. J is TRBJ2-7 and V is TRBV5-1; D remains ambiguous. The germline V gene has CDR1 SGHRS and CDR2 YFSETQ. V lost 4 bases and J 2 bases, leaving 10 bases between the germline ends. This CDR3 is built from 13 residues. Together with reference TRBV5-1 and TRBJ2-7, the CDR3 gives the full variable domain: KAGVTQTPRYLIKTRGQQVTLSCSPISGHRSVSWYQQTPGQGLQFLFEYFSETQRNKGNFPGRFSGRQFSNSRSEMNVSTLELGDSALYLCASSLNEPYEQYFGPGTRLTVT.

This chain joins TRBV5-1 and TRBJ2-2, with 9 bases fitting TRBD1. With 0 bases clipped from V and 5 bases from J, the junction kept 2 bases outside the gene matches. CDR1 and CDR2 (germline): SGHRS, YFSETQ. The CDR3 runs to 15 residues. Here the CDR3 reads CASSLAGTGTGELFF. For the CDR3, the DNA is TGCGCCAGCAGCTTGGCCGGGACAGGGACCGGGGAGCTGTTTTTT.

V is TRBV6-5 and J is TRBJ2-1; D perhaps matches TRBD2 (5 bases). The CDR3 has 12 residues. Looked up from germline, CDR1 is MNHEY and CDR2 is SVGAGI. V was clipped by 6 bases and J by 7 bases, with 10 bases between them. The CDR3 loop reads CASRTEGNEQFF. The DNA of the CDR3 is TGTGCCAGCAGAACAGAGGGAAATGAGCAGTTCTTC.

The rearrangement uses TRBV4-1 and TRBJ2-7; TRBD1 matches at 7 bases. V shed 1 base and J 9 bases; nucleotides not matched to a gene: 9. There are 14 residues in the CDR3. Germline assignment: CDR1 MGHRA and CDR2 YSYEKL. The CDR3 bases are TGCGCCAGCAGCCAAGTGGCCGACAGGGTCCGGCAGTACGTC. Protein sequence: CASSQVADRVRQYV.

The chain employs TRBV5-1 and TRBJ1-5, with TRBD1 identical over 9 bases. The ends lost 2 bases at V and 2 bases at J; junction bases unmatched: 2. The CDR3 covers 15 residues. The V gene's germline CDR1 is SGHRS and CDR2 YFSETQ. CDR3 DNA sequence: TGCGCCAGCAGCTTCGGGGACAGGGGCAATCAGCCCCAGCATTTT. This codes for CASSFGDRGNQPQHF.